The present entry profiles one T cell receptor beta chain with its context. The antigen it binds to is not known. A read error may produce the germline difference seen at one junction end. RNA was isolated from bulk unsorted tissue, and RNA quality was assessed with a NanoDrop ND-1000 and an Agilent 2100. Distant non-tumor tissue taken more than 3 cm from the tumor edge was used as the normal lung sample. Donors were newly diagnosed lung cancer patients admitted for thoracic surgery in China between August and November 2014, without prior chemotherapy. Anyone who had undergone radiotherapy or chemotherapy before, or who had another cancer at the same time, was left out of the study. Surgical tissue pieces of about 1-2 cm3 were preserved in RNAlater solution and stored at -80 °C until use. The data derive from a study of tumor and adjacent non-tumor tissue in lung cancer (dated by TCRdb to 2016 to 2019). Regarding the complete study: The cohort included some twelve adenocarcinoma, a couple of squamous cell carcinoma and 1 small cell lung cancer patients. The approximately 15 enrolled patients, of whom approximately 10 were men and 5 were women, were aged about 30 to 80 years and were diagnosed with TNM stage I to III disease. Sequencing produced about 130,000,000 productive TCRbeta reads in total, an average of about 3.8 million reads per sample. Bulk TCRbeta repertoires were compared between lung tumor tissue and matched distant non-tumor lung tissue obtained from approximately 15 lung cancer patients. Around 30 paired specimens, one tumor and one normal lung sample per patient, were profiled by TCRbeta CDR3 sequencing.

Library prep was done by multiplex PCR. Sequencing instrument: Illumina HiSeq 2500. TCRbeta libraries were constructed through three rounds of nested PCR with primers (Table S4) according to protocols modified from ARM-PCR. PCR products of 200-500 bp were gel-excised and purified with the QIAquick gel extraction kit before sequencing. The original pipeline was this. Reads were cleaned using Trimmomatic, were merged into complete CDR3 sequences using FLASH, and were assigned to V(D)J germline segments using MiTCR. VDJtools was used to compute clonal diversity as the inverse Simpson's index. Productive reads were defined as in-frame sequences without a premature stop codon. TCRdb took the public reads, trimmed them with fastp at Q25, ran MiXCR for clone calling and kept in-frame beta chains. Each record represents a unique CDR3 protein, reported with the most common genes and DNA among its rows. The V and J calls, along with clone size, are taken from TCRdb and not from the paper's own processing. Within this sample are about 90,000 distinct CDR3 sequences, with around three quarters of them counted one time only. The top ten constitute less than 25% of the sample.

The CDR3 contains 16 residues, cysteine and phenylalanine counted. Only the CDR3 DNA is retained, 48 bases long and in frame from the first base. The germline V gene yields SGHTA for CDR1 and FQGTGA for CDR2. Summary of the overall study and its limitations: Neither the sequencing platform nor unique molecular identifiers are named or mentioned anywhere in the methods. A significantly larger cumulative share of the repertoire was made up by the top 100 clones in normal lung than in tumor tissue. TCR diversity (inverse Simpson) was significantly higher in tumor than in normal lung tissue (roughly 430 vs 170, P = 0.0075, Mann-Whitney U test). TCR diversity was significantly higher in younger patients, and higher tumor TCR diversity was associated with shorter overall and disease-free survival. Only approximately 14 patients were in the cohort, and the authors stated that larger samples and more detailed clinical data are needed. Because peripheral blood was not sequenced, the blood TCRbeta repertoires of the lung cancer patients in the study went unexamined.

The chain is encoded by TRBV7-3 joined to TRBJ2-2; TRBD2 aligns with 12 central bases. Material: distant non-tumor lung tissue. The receptor's source is a woman between 45 and 60 years old with non-small cell lung cancer. The bases read TGTGCCAGCAGCTCCCTAGCGGGGGGGAACACCGGGGTGCTGTTTTTT. Protein translation: CASSSLAGGNTGVLFF.